This T cell receptor beta chain is drawn from a study of blood T cell repertoires in COVID-19. CDR3 size: 14 residues. Germline V gene lookup returns CDR1 MDHEN and CDR2 SYDVKM. J was trimmed by 2 bases and V by 6 bases; bases with no gene match: 7. The repertoire was sequenced with immunoSEQ multiplex PCR; TCRdb's copy has only in-frame clones and lacks some. Of 210,000 or so clones listed, 90% are singletons. Material for sequencing was peripheral blood. The chain combines TRBV28 with TRBJ2-7; 7 nucleotides align to TRBD2. This clonotype was obtained from a man aged 25 to 40 with COVID-19, enrolled during active disease. CDR3 sequence (DNA): TGTGCCAGCAGAGTCGGGGGGAGCCCCTACGAGCAGTACTTC. Its protein is CASRVGGSPYEQYF. Combining the CDR3 with reference TRBV28 and TRBJ2-7 gives the whole variable domain DVKVTQSSRYLVKRTGEKVFLECVQDMDHENMFWYRQDPGLGLRLIYFSYDVKMKEKGDIPEGYSVSREKKERFSLILESASTNQTSMYLCASRVGGSPYEQYFGPGTRLTVT.